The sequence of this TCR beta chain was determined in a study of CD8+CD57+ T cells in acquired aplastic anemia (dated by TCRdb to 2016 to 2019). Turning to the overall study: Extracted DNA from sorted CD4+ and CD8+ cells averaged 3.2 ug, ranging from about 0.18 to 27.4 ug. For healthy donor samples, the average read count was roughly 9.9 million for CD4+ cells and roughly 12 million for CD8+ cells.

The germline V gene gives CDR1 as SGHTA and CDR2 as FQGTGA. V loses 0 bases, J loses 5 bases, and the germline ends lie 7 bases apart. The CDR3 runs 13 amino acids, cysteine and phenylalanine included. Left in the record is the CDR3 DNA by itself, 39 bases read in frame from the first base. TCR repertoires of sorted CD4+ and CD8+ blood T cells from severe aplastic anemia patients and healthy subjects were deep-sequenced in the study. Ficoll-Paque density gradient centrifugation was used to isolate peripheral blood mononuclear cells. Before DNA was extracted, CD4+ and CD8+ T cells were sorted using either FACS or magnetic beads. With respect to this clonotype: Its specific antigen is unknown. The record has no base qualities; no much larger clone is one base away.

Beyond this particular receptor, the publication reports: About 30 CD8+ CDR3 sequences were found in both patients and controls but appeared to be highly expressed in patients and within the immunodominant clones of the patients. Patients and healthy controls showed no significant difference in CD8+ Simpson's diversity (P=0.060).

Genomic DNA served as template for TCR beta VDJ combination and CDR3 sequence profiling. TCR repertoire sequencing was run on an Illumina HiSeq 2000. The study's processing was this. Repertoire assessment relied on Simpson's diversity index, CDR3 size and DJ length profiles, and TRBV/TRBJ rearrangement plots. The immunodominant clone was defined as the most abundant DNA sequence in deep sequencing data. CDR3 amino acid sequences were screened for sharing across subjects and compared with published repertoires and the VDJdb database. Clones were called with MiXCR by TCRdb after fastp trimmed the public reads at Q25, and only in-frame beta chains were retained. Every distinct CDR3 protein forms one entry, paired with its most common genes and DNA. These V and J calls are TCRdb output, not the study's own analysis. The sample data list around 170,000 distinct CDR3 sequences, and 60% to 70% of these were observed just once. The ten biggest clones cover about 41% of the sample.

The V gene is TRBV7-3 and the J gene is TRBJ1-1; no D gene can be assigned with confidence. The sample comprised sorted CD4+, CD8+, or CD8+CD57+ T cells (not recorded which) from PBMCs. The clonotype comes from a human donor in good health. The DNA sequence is TGTGCCAGCAGCTTAACCTACGAAACTGAAGCTTTCTTT. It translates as CASSLTYETEAFF.